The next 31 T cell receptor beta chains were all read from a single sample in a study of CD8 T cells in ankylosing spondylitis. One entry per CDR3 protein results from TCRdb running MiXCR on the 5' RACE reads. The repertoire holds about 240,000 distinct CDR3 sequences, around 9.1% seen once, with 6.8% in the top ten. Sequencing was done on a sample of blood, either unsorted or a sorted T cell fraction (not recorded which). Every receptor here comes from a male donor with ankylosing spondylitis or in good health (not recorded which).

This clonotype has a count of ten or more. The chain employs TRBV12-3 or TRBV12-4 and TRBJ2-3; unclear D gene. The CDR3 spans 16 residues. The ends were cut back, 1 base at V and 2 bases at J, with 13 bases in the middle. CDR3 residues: CASSLVLASFTDTQYF. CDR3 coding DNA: TGTGCCAGCAGTTTAGTCTTAGCCTCTTTCACAGATACGCAGTATTTT.

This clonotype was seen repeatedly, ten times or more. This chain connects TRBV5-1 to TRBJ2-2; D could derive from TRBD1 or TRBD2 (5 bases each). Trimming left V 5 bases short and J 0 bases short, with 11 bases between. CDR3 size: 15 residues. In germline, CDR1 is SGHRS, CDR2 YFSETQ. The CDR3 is CASRGTPANTGELFF. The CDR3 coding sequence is TGCGCCAGCAGGGGGACGCCGGCGAACACCGGGGAGCTGTTTTTT.

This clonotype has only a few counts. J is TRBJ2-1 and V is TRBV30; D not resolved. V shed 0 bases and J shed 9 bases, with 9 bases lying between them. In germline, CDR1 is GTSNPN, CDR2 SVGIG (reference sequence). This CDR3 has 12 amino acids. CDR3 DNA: TGTGCCTGGAGTGTGAGTTATATTGAGCAGTTCTTC. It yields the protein CAWSVSYIEQFF.

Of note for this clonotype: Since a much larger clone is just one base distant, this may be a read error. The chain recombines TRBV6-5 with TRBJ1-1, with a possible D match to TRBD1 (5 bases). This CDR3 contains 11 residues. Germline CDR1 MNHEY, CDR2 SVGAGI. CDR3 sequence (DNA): TGTGCCGGCAGGGACTCAGGGGAAGCTTTCTTT. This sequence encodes CAGRDSGEAFF.

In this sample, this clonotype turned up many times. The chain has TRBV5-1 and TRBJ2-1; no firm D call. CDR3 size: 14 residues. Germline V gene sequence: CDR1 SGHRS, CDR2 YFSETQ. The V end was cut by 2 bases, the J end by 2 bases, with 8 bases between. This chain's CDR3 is CASSFDHTYNEQFF. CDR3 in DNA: TGCGCCAGCAGCTTTGACCATACCTACAATGAGCAGTTCTTC.

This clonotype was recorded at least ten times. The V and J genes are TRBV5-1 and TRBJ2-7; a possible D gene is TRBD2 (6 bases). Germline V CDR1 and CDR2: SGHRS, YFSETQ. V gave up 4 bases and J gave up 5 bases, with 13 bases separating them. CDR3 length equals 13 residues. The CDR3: CASSTRLVNEQYF. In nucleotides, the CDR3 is TGCGCCAGCAGCACGAGACTAGTTAACGAGCAGTACTTC.

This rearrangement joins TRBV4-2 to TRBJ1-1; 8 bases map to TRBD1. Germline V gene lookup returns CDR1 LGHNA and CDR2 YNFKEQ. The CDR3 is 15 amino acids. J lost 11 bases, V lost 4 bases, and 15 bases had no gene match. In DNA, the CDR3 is TGTGCCAGCAGCCCCCCTGACAGGGGAGGGGAAATGGCTTTCTTT. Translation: CASSPPDRGGEMAFF.

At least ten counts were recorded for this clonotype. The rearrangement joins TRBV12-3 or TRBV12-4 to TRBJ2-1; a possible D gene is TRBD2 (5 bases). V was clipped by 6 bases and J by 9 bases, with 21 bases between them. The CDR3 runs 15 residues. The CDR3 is CASRVAYSRGSEQFF. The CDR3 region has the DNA TGTGCCAGCAGGGTAGCGTACTCACGAGGGAGTGAGCAGTTCTTC.

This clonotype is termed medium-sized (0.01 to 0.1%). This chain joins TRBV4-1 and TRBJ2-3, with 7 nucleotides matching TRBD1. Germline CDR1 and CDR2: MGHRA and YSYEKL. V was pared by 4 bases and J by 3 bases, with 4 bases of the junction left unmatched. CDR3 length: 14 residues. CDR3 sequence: CASSPGGGTDTQYF. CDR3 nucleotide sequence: TGCGCCAGCAGCCCAGGGGGTGGAACAGATACGCAGTATTTT.

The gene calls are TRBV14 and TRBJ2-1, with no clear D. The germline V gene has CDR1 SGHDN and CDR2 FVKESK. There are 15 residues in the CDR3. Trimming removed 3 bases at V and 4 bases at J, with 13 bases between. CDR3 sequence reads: CASSHGRLEYNEQFF. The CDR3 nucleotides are TGTGCCAGCAGCCACGGACGGCTGGAATACAATGAGCAGTTCTTC.

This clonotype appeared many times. The CDR3 DNA reads as TGTGCCAGCAGCTTCAACGAGCAGTACTTC. Its protein is CASSFNEQYF. This chain uses TRBV11-2 with TRBJ2-7, with D uncertain. Trimming pared 3 bases from V and 5 bases from J, leaving 2 bases between. There are 10 residues in the CDR3. Germline assignment: CDR1 SGHAT and CDR2 FQNNGV.

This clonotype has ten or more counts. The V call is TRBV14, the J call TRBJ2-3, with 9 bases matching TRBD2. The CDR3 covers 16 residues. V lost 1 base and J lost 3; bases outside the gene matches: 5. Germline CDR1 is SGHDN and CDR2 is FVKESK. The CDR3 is CASSQVGGGATDTQYF. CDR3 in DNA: TGTGCCAGCAGCCAAGTTGGCGGGGGGGCGACAGATACGCAGTATTTT. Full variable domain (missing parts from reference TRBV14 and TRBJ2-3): EAGVTQFPSHSVIEKGQTVTLRCDPISGHDNLYWYRRVMGKEIKFLLHFVKESKQDESGMPNNRFLAERTGGTYSTLKVQPAELEDSGVYFCASSQVGGGATDTQYFGPGTRLTVL.

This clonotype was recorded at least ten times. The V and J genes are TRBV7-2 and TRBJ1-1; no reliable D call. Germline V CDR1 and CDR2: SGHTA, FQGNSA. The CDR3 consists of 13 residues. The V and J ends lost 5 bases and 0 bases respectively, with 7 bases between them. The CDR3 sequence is CASSPMVNTEAFF. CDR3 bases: TGTGCCAGCAGCCCCATGGTGAACACTGAAGCTTTCTTT.

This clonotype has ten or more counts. DNA for the CDR3: TGCGCCAGCAGCTTGGAAGGTCGGGGACGAGGGGCAGATACGCAGTATTTT. Amino acid sequence: CASSLEGRGRGADTQYF. The V gene is TRBV5-1, the J gene TRBJ2-3, with D perhaps assigned TRBD1 or TRBD2 (5 bases each). There are 17 residues in the CDR3. Germline V lookup: CDR1 SGHRS, CDR2 YFSETQ. Between the trimmed V and J ends, which lost 0 bases and 4 bases, there was a span of 18 bases.

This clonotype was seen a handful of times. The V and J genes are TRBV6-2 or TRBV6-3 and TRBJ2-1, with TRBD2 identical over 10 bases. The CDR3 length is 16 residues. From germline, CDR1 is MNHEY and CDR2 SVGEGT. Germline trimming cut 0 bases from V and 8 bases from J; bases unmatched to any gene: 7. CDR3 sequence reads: CASSYSAGGWGDEQFF. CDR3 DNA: TGTGCCAGCAGTTACTCAGCGGGAGGGTGGGGCGATGAGCAGTTCTTC.

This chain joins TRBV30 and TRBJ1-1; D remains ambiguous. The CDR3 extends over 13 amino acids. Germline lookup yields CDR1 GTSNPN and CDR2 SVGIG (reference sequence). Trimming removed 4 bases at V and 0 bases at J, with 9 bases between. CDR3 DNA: TGTGCCTGGAAGATTCGAATGAACACTGAAGCTTTCTTT. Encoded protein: CAWKIRMNTEAFF. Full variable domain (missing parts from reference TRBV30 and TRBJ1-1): SQTIHQWPATLVQPVGSPLSLECTVEGTSNPNLYWYRQAAGRGLQLLFYSVGIGQISSEVPQNLSASRPQDRQFILSSKKLLLSDSGFYLCAWKIRMNTEAFFGQGTRLTVV.

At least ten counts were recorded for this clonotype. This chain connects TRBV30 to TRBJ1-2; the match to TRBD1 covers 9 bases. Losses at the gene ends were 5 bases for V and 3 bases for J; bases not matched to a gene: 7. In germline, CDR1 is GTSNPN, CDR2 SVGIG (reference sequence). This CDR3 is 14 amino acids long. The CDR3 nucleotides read TGTGCCTGGGGGGACAGGGCAGGGGACTATGGCTACACCTTC. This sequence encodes CAWGDRAGDYGYTF.

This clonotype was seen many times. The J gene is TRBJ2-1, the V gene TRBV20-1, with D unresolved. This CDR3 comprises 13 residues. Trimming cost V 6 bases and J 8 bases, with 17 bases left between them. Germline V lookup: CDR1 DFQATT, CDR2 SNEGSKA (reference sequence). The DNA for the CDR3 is TGCAGTGCCCTGAGACCCCCCATAGATGAGCAGTTCTTC. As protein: CSALRPPIDEQFF.

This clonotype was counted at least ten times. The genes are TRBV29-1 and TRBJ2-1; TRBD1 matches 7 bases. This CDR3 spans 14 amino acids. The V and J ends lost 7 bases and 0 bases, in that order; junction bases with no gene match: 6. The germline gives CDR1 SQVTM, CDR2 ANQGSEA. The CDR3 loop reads CSGLQGSSYNEQFF. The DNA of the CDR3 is TGCAGCGGGTTACAGGGGAGCTCCTACAATGAGCAGTTCTTC.

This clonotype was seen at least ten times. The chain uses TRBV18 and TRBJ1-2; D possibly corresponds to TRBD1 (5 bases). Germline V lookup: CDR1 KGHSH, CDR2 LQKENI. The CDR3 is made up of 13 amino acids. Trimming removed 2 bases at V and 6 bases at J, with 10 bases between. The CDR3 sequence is CASSPSGTDGYTF. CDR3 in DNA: TGTGCCAGCTCACCATCAGGGACCGATGGCTACACCTTC.

CDR3 amino acids: CASSRTDRGAEFYEQYF. In DNA form, the CDR3 reads TGTGCCAGCAGCCGTACAGACAGGGGAGCGGAGTTCTACGAGCAGTACTTC. This chain joins TRBV5-6 and TRBJ2-7, with 8 bases matching TRBD1. V was pared by 4 bases and J by 3 bases, with 15 bases of the junction left unmatched. This CDR3 has 17 amino acids. The germline V gene encodes CDR1 SGHDT and CDR2 YYEEEE.

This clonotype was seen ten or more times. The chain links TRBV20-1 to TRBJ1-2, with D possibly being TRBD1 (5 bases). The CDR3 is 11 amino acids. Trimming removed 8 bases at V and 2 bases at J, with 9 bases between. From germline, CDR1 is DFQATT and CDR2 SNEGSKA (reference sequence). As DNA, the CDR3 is TGCAGTTTAGGGACGAACTATGGCTACACCTTC. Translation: CSLGTNYGYTF.

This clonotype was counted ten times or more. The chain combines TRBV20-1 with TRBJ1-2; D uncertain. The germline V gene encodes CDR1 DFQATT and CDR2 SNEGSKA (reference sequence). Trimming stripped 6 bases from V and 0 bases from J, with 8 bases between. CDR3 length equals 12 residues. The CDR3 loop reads CSATLANYGYTF. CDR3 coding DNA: TGCAGTGCCACCCTAGCTAACTATGGCTACACCTTC.

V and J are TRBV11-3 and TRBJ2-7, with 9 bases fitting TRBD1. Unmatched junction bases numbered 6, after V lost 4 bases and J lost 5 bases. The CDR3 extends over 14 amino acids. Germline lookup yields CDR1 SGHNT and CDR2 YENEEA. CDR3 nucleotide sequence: TGTGCCAGCAGCTCCGGGACAGGGCGGGACGAGCAGTACTTC. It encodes CASSSGTGRDEQYF.

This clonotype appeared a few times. The CDR3 sequence: CASSFGTSPAQETQYF. In nucleotides, the CDR3 is TGTGCCAGCAGCTTCGGGACTTCTCCCGCTCAAGAGACCCAGTACTTC. V is TRBV7-2 and J is TRBJ2-5; maybe TRBD2 (6 bases). Germline assignment: CDR1 SGHTA and CDR2 FQGNSA. This CDR3 has 16 amino acids. The V end was cut by 3 bases, the J end by 2 bases, with 16 bases between.

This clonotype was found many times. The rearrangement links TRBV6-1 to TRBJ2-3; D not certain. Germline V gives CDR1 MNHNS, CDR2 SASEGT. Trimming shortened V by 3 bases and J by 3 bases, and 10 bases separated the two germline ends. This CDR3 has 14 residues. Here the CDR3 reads CASSEWTQTDTQYF. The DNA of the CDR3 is TGTGCCAGCAGTGAGTGGACGCAGACAGATACGCAGTATTTT.

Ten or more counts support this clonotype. CDR3 sequence: CASSLAAGSYGYTF. DNA of the CDR3: TGTGCCAGCAGTTTAGCTGCAGGGTCCTATGGCTACACCTTC. V usage is TRBV12-3 or TRBV12-4 and J usage is TRBJ1-2, with D maybe TRBD1 (5 bases). The CDR3 runs to 14 residues. V gave up 0 bases and J gave up 4 bases, with 9 bases separating them.

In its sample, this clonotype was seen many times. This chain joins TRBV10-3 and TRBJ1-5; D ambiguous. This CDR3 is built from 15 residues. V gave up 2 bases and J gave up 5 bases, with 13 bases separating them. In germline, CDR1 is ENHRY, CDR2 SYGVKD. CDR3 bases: TGTGCCATCAGTGAGAGTCGAAGAGAGTATCAGCCCCAGCATTTT. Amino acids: CAISESRREYQPQHF.

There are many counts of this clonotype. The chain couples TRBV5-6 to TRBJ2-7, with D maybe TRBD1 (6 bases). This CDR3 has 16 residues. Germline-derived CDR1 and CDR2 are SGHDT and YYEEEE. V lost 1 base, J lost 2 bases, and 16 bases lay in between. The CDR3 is CASSLKRQDTTYEQYF. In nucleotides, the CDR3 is TGTGCCAGCAGCTTGAAAAGACAGGACACGACCTACGAGCAGTACTTC. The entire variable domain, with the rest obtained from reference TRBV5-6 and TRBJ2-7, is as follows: DAGVTQSPTHLIKTRGQQVTLRCSPKSGHDTVSWYQQALGQGPQFIFQYYEEEERQRGNFPDRFSGHQFPNYSSELNVNALLLGDSALYLCASSLKRQDTTYEQYFGPGTRLTVT.

The CDR3 loop reads CASSLGPVSGANVLTF. In nucleotides, the CDR3 is TGTGCCAGCAGTTTAGGGCCGGTCTCTGGGGCCAACGTCCTGACTTTC. The J gene is TRBJ2-6, the V gene TRBV12-3 or TRBV12-4; D gene ambiguous. The CDR3 runs to 16 residues. Trimming stripped 1 base from V and 0 bases from J, with 7 bases between.

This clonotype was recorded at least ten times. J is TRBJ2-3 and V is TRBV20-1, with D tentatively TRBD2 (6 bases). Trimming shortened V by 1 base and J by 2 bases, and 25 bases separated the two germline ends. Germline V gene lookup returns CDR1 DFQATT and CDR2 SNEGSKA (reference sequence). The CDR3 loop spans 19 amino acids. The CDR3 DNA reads TGCAGTGCTAGAGGCTCTTCCCACGAAGGGGAACTAGCCACAGATACGCAGTATTTT. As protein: CSARGSSHEGELATDTQYF.